This is a list of T cell receptor beta chains from one sample in a study of regulatory T cells in long-lasting Graves disease. TCRdb called the multiplex PCR reads again in MiXCR, with one record for every CDR3 protein. The sample consists of 360,000 or so distinct CDR3 sequences, 10% to 15% of them appearing once. The sample was also linked to a second study, of T cells in Graves' hyperthyroidism and ophthalmopathy.

The sample was peripheral blood mononuclear cells (PBMCs), taken at new diagnosis, from a patient treated with antithyroid drugs. The receptors derive from a young woman with Graves disease. Each CDR3 is given with its conserved first and last residue.

TRBV6-1	TRBJ1-5	CASSAPGQGSQPQHF
TRBV28	TRBJ1-3	CASTGQTNTIYF
TRBV5-6	TRBJ2-1	CASSSEMTPPFNEQFF
TRBV30	TRBJ2-1	CAWSGGTSGDEQFF
TRBV11-1	TRBJ2-2	CASSGSGIGELFF
TRBV10-3	TRBJ1-2	CAISESIHSDINYGYTF
TRBV6-1	TRBJ1-1	CASSDRPGGMNTEAFF
TRBV6-2/TRBV6-3	TRBJ1-1	CASSYSAYTEAFF
TRBV9	TRBJ2-1	CASSVDGRGREQFF
TRBV12-3/TRBV12-4	TRBJ2-1	CASSQLARLYNEQFF
TRBV6-1	TRBJ2-7	CASSALGFDEQYF